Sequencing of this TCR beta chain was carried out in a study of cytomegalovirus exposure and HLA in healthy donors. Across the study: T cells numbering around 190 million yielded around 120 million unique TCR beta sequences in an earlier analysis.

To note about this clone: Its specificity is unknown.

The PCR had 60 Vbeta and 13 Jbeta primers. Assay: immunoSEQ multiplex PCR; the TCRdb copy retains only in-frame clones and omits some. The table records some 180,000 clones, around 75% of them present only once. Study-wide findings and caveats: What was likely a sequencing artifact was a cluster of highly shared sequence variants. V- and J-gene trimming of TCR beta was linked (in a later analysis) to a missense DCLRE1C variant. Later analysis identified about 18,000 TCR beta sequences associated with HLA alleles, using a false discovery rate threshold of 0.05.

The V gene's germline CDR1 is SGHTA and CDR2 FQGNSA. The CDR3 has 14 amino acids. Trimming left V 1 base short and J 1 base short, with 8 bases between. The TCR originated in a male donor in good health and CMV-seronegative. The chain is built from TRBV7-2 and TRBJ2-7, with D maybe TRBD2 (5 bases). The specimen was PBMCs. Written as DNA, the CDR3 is TGTGCCAGCAGCTTAGACCCGGGGTCCTACGAGCAGTACTTC. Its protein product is CASSLDPGSYEQYF.